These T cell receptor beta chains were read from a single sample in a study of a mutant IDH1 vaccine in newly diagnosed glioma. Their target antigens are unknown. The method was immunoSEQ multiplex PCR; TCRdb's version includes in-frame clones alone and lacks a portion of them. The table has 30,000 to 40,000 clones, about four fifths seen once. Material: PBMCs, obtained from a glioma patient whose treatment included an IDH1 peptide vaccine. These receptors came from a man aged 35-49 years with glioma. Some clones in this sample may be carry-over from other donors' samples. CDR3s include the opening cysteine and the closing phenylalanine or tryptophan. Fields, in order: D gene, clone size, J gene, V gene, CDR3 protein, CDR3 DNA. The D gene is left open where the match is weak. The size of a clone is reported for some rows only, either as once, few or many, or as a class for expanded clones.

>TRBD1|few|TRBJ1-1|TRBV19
CASGAGTGDTEAFF
TGTGCCAGTGGGGCCGGGACAGGGGACACTGAAGCTTTCTTT
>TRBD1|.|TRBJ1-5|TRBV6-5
CASRVRQGSQPQHF
TGTGCCAGCAGAGTCCGACAGGGCTCCCAGCCCCAGCATTTT
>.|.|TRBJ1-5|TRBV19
CASSIEHYSNQPQHF
TGTGCCAGTAGTATAGAACACTATAGCAATCAGCCCCAGCATTTT
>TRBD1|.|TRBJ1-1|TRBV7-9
CASSRRQGNTEAFF
TGTGCCAGCAGCCGCCGACAGGGGAACACTGAAGCTTTCTTT
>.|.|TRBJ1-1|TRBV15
CATSRDRAREPNTEAFF
TGTGCCACCAGCAGAGACCGGGCTAGGGAACCGAACACTGAAGCTTTCTTT
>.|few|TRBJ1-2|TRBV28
CASSLLPSPGYTF
TGTGCCAGCAGTTTATTACCCTCGCCCGGCTACACCTTC
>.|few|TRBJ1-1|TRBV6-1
CASRSGSTEAFF
TGTGCCAGCAGGTCGGGGAGTACTGAAGCTTTCTTT
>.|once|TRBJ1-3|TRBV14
CASSQRVFTGNTIYF
TGTGCCAGCAGCCAAAGGGTTTTCACTGGAAACACCATATATTTT
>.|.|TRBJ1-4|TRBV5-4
CASSLEYGRGAGDNEKLFF
TGTGCCAGCAGCTTGGAATACGGGAGGGGGGCAGGAGACAATGAAAAACTGTTTTTT
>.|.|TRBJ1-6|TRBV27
CASKVVRARSPLHF
TGTGCCAGCAAGGTCGTCAGGGCTCGGTCACCCCTCCACTTT
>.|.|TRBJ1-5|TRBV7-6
CASSLDSNSNQPQHF
TGTGCCAGCAGCTTAGACAGCAATAGCAATCAGCCCCAGCATTTT
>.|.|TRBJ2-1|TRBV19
CASTRDRYNEQFF
TGTGCCAGTACTAGAGATAGGTACAATGAGCAGTTCTTC
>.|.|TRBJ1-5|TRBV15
CATSRRTDGNQPQHF
TGTGCCACCAGCAGGAGGACAGACGGCAATCAGCCCCAGCATTTT
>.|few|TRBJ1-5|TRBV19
CASSKGDTIYQPQHF
TGTGCCAGTAGTAAAGGGGACACAATTTATCAGCCCCAGCATTTT
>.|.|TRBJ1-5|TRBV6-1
CASSDHQRGDYSNQPQHF
TGTGCCAGCAGTGACCACCAGAGGGGCGACTATAGCAATCAGCCCCAGCATTTT
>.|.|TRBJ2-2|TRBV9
CASSVRTGELFF
TGTGCCAGCAGCGTAAGGACCGGGGAGCTGTTTTTT
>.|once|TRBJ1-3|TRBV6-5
CASSYRQSTSGNTIYF
TGTGCCAGCAGTTACCGCCAGTCGACCTCTGGAAACACCATATATTTT
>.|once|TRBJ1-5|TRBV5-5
CASSQGTGDNQPQHF
TGTGCCAGCAGCCAGGGGACGGGTGATAATCAGCCCCAGCATTTT
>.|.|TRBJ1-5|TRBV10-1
CASSLGSDQPQHF
TGCGCCAGCAGCCTCGGCAGCGATCAGCCCCAGCATTTT
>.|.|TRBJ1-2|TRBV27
CASSPSPGRVTNYGYTF
TGTGCCAGCAGTCCATCCCCGGGCCGAGTCACTAACTATGGCTACACCTTC
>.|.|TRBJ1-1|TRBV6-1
CASRASGGEVDFF
TGTGCCAGCAGGGCAAGTGGGGGGGAAGTTGATTTCTTT
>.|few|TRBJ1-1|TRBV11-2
CASSLDTNTEAFF
TGTGCCAGCAGCTTAGACACGAACACTGAAGCTTTCTTT
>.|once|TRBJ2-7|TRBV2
CASSEIGGVYEQYF
TGTGCCAGCAGTGAAATCGGGGGCGTCTACGAGCAGTACTTC
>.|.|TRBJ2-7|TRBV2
CASSLVAGVGEQYF
TGTGCCAGCTCCTTAGTGGCAGGGGTGGGCGAGCAGTACTTC
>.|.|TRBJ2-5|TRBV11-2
CASSNQPQETQYF
TGTGCCAGCAGCAACCAGCCCCAAGAGACCCAGTACTTC
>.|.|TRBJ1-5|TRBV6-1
CASSRVNQPQHF
TGTGCCAGCAGTAGAGTAAATCAGCCCCAGCATTTT
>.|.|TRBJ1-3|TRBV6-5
CASGFGGTSGNTIYF
TGTGCCAGCGGGTTTGGGGGGACCTCTGGAAACACCATATATTTT
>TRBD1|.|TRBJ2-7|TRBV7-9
CASSSTGEPYEQYF
TGTGCCAGCAGCTCGACAGGGGAACCCTACGAGCAGTACTTC
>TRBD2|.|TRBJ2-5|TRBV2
CASSGLLAVIGETQYF
TGTGCCAGCAGTGGACTACTAGCGGTCATCGGTGAGACCCAGTACTTC
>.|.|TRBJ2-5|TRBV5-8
CASSPQGPAMETQYF
TGTGCCAGCAGCCCACAGGGCCCGGCTATGGAGACCCAGTACTTC
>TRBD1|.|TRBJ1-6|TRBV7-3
CASSPRQGWSYNSPLHF
TGTGCCAGCAGCCCCCGACAGGGTTGGTCCTATAATTCACCCCTCCACTTT
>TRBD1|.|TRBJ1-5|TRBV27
CASSSGTAAGNQPQHF
TGTGCCAGCAGTTCAGGGACAGCTGCGGGCAATCAGCCCCAGCATTTT
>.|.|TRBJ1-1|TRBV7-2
CASSLTQGGSTEAFF
TGTGCCAGCAGCTTAACACAGGGAGGGAGCACTGAAGCTTTCTTT
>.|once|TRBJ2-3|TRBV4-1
CASSQDQGGGTDTQYF
TGCGCCAGCAGCCAAGACCAGGGGGGGGGCACAGATACGCAGTATTTT
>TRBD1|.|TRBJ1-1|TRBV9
CASSATGATEAFF
TGTGCCAGCAGCGCGACAGGGGCCACTGAAGCTTTCTTT
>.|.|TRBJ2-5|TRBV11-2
CASSKNRDHFGETQYF
TGTGCCAGCAGTAAAAATAGGGACCACTTTGGAGAGACCCAGTACTTC
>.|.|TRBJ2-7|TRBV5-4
CASSSGRESSYEQYF
TGTGCCAGCAGCTCGGGAAGGGAGAGCTCCTACGAGCAGTACTTC
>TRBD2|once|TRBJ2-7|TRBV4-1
CASSHSGLASYEQYF
TGCGCCAGCAGCCACTCGGGACTAGCTTCCTACGAGCAGTACTTC
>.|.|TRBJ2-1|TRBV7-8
CASSLPLDRFSSSYNEQFF
TGTGCCAGCAGCTTACCCTTGGACAGATTCAGTAGCTCCTACAATGAGCAGTTCTTC
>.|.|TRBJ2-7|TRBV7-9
CASSLVPGEQYF
TGTGCCAGCAGCTTAGTTCCCGGGGAGCAGTACTTC
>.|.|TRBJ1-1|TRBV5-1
CASSVEANTEAFF
TGCGCCAGCAGCGTGGAGGCAAACACTGAAGCTTTCTTT
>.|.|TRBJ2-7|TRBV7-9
CASSPRGTPVYEQYF
TGTGCCAGCAGCCCCCGCGGGACACCTGTCTACGAGCAGTACTTC
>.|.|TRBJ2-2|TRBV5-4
CASSLGSGQAGELFF
TGTGCCAGCAGCTTGGGCAGCGGCCAGGCCGGGGAGCTGTTTTTT
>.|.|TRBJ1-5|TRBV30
CAWGAGRFSNQPQHF
TGTGCCTGGGGCGCGGGCAGATTTAGCAATCAGCCCCAGCATTTT
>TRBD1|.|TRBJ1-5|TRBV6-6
CASSRTGVNQPQHF
TGTGCCAGCAGCAGGACAGGGGTAAATCAGCCCCAGCATTTT
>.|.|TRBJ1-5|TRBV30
CAWGSTGLNQPQHF
TGTGCCTGGGGGTCCACGGGGTTGAATCAGCCCCAGCATTTT
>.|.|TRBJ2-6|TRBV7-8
CASSLAGRGSSGANVLTF
TGTGCCAGCAGCTTAGCGGGCAGGGGAAGCTCTGGGGCCAACGTCCTGACTTTC
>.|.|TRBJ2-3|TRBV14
CASSPMGVSTDTQYF
TGTGCCAGCAGCCCCATGGGGGTAAGCACAGATACGCAGTATTTT
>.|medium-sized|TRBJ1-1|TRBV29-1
CSAGWDPRITEAFF
TGCAGCGCCGGTTGGGACCCAAGGATCACTGAAGCTTTCTTT
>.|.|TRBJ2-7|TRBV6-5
CASSYSGSGAEYEQYF
TGTGCCAGCAGTTACTCGGGGTCGGGGGCGGAATACGAGCAGTACTTC
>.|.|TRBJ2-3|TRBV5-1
CASRTETFTDTQYF
TGCGCCAGCAGAACTGAGACCTTCACAGATACGCAGTATTTT
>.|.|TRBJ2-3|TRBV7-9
CASSLARTSTDTQYF
TGTGCCAGCAGCTTAGCCCGGACGTCCACAGATACGCAGTATTTT
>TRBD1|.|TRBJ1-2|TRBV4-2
CASSRDRPGGGYGYTF
TGTGCCAGCAGCCGGGACAGGCCAGGAGGAGGCTATGGCTACACCTTC
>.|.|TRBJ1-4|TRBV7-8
CASSLRQHNEKLFF
TGTGCCAGCAGCTTACGACAGCACAATGAAAAACTGTTTTTT
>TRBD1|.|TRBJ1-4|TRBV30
CAWSVRDRRKLFF
TGTGCCTGGAGTGTCCGGGACAGGCGAAAACTGTTTTTT
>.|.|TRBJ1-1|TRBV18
CASSDSGMNTEAFF
TGTGCCAGCTCCGACAGCGGAATGAACACTGAAGCTTTCTTT
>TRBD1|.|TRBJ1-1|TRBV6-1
CASSGTGETEAFF
TGTGCCAGCAGTGGGACAGGGGAGACTGAAGCTTTCTTT